This T cell receptor (beta chain) is from a study of CDR3 diversity in severe acne. TCRdb redid the calling of the PCR reads with MiXCR, one entry per CDR3 protein. Of around 100,000 distinct CDR3 sequences listed, roughly half are singletons. At least ten counts were recorded for this clonotype. In germline, CDR1 is SQVTM, CDR2 ANQGSEA. The CDR3 spans 13 residues. Trimming took off 2 bases at V and 2 bases at J, with 10 bases between the two ends. The clonotype originates from a male donor with acne. This chain uses TRBV29-1 with TRBJ2-7; D remains ambiguous. The sample taken for sequencing was blood. CDR3: CSVERAVTYEQYF. CDR3 sequence (DNA): TGCAGCGTTGAACGCGCGGTTACCTACGAGCAGTACTTC.